The clone carrying this T cell receptor beta chain has just a few counts. Its antigen is not identified. It was with a sample-barcoded 5' primer and a J-beta primer mix that a second PCR of about 7 to 12 cycles was run. Using its own MiXCR run on the 5' RACE reads, TCRdb lists one record per CDR3 protein. This sample has approximately 780,000 distinct CDR3 sequences, with roughly 25% found just once. The sample belongs to a study of blood T cells in healthy people across ages. Study results and caveats: There was no known CMV status for donors, so expanded clonotype changes were possibly confounded. Considered underestimates were the diversity estimates obtained from one million T cells.

This CDR3 is 15 amino acids long. Germline CDR1 is SGHTA and CDR2 is FQGNSA. V lost 7 bases and J lost 6; bases outside the gene matches: 7. This sample was also put to use in a study of T cells of mothers and their children.

The rearrangement links TRBV7-2 to TRBJ2-4; 12 nucleotides match TRBD2. The sequenced sample consisted of blood. This clonotype originated in a boy younger than 18 in good health. The CDR3 here is CASTVGTSGSNIQYF. The CDR3 DNA is TGTGCCAGCACCGTTGGGACTAGCGGGTCAAACATTCAGTACTTC.